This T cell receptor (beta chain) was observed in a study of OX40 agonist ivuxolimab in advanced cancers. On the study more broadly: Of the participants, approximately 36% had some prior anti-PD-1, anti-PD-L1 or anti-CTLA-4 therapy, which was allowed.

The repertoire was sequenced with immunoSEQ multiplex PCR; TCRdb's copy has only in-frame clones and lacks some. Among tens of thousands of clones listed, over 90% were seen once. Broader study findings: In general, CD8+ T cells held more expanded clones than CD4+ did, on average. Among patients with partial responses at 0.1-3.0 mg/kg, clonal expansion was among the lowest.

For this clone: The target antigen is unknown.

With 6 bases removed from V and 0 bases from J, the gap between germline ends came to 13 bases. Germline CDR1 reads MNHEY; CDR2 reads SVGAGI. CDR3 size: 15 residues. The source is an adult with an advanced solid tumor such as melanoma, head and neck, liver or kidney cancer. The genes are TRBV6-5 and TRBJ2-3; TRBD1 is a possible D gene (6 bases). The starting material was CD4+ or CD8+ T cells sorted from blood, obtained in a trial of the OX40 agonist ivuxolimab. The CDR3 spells CASSQTGTSTDTQYF. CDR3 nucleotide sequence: TGTGCCAGCAGCCAGACAGGAACTAGCACAGATACGCAGTATTTT.